This T cell receptor beta chain was observed in a study of graft-versus-host responses after intestinal transplantation. Study summary: All recipients were transplanted with multivisceral, liver-intestinal, or isolated intestinal grafts. Study-level points and caveats: Allografts of one patient group, those with graft-donor T cell macrochimerism, had high graft-versus-host to host-versus-graft clonal ratios. GvH clone levels peaked in circulation, and this peak was associated with early post-transplant HvG declines. Recipient marrow contained GvH clones, some of which appeared first in ileum or blood.

Clones were read by immunoSEQ multiplex PCR, and TCRdb kept only the in-frame ones, dropping some. The sample gives 75,000 to 100,000 clones, approximately 90% of which show up once; 15% to 20% is in the top ten. A word on this clone: The antigen remains unidentified.

V gave up 2 bases and J gave up 10 bases, with 21 bases separating them. Germline CDR1 is SGHRS and CDR2 is YFSETQ. The CDR3 is made up of 15 amino acids. This clonotype was obtained from a human patient who received an intestinal transplant, so some T cells may come from the graft donor. The rearrangement uses TRBV5-1 and TRBJ1-1; D gene ambiguous. The sample here was PBMCs, taken about 440 days after intestinal transplant. The CDR3 bases are TGCGCCAGCAGCTTCCCCCACAGATGGCGCCGGGGAGCTTTCTTT. Residues: CASSFPHRWRRGAFF.